Sequencing of this T cell receptor beta chain was carried out in a study of molecular identifiers for immune sequencing clone quantification. The V end was cut by 5 bases, the J end by 0 bases, with 17 bases between. CDR1 SGHVS and CDR2 FNYEAQ come from the germline V gene. The CDR3 extends over 17 amino acids. General observations from the study: Under 1% of molecules in naive cells, but over 97% of effector molecules, belonged to clones above 20 RNA copies.

Every naive CD8 library was made from between about 20,000 and 1,100,000 sorted cells with 10%, 30% or 50% RNA. TCRdb used MiXCR to reprocess the PCR reads, holding one entry per CDR3 protein. The table lists 300,000 to 350,000 distinct CDR3 sequences, 20% to 25% of them singletons, with approximately 0.85% in the top ten. The table lists this clonotype with many counts. Its antigen is not known. V is TRBV7-6 and J is TRBJ2-4, with a weak D call TRBD2 (6 bases). The sequence derives from a human donor in good health. Some libraries in this study had Jurkat cell RNA spiked in. The sequenced sample consisted of naive CD8+ T cells from blood, with Jurkat cell RNA spiked in. This sample's subset: FACS-sorted CD8+CD4-CCR7+CD45RA+ naive T cells. CDR3 amino acids: CASSTPQRGRAKNIQYF. The CDR3 coding sequence is TGTGCCAGCAGCACACCCCAACGGGGGAGAGCCAAAAACATTCAGTACTTC.